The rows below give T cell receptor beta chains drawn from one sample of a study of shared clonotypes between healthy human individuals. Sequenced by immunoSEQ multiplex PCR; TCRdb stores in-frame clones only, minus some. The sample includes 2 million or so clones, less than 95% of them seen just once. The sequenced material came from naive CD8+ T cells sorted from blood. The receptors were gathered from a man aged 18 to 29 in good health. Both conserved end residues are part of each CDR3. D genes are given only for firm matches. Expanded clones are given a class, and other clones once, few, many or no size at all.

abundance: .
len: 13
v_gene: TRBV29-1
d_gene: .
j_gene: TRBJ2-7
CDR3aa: CSVPRQCPCEQYF
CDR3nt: TGCAGCGTTCCGCGACAGTGTCCGTGCGAGCAGTACTTC

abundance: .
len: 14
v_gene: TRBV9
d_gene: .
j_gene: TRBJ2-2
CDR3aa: CASSVGWGSGELFF
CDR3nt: TGTGCCAGCAGCGTAGGTTGGGGGTCCGGGGAGCTGTTTTTT

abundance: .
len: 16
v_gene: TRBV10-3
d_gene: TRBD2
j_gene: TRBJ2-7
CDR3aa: CAIRDPGLAGVYEQYF
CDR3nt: TGTGCCATCAGGGATCCTGGACTAGCGGGAGTCTACGAGCAGTACTTC

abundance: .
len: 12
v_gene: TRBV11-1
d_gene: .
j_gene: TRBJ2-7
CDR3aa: CASSPTSREQYF
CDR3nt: TGTGCCAGCAGCCCAACTAGTCGTGAGCAGTACTTC

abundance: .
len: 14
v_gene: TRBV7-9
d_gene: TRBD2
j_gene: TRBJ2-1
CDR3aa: CATWGGGTYNEQFF
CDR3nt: TGTGCCACCTGGGGCGGGGGAACCTACAATGAGCAGTTCTTC

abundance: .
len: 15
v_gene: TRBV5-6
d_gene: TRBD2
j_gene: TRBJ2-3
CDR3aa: CASSRPAGAGDTQYF
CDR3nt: TGTGCCAGCAGCCGTCCAGCGGGGGCGGGAGATACGCAGTATTTT

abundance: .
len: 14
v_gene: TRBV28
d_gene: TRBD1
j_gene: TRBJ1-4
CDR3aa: CASSYGTGPEKLFF
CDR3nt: TGTGCCAGCAGTTATGGGACAGGCCCTGAAAAACTGTTTTTT

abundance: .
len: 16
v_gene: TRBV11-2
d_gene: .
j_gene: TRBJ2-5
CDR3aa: CASSLTNIGLQAAQYF
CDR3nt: TGTGCCAGCAGCTTGACAAATATAGGGCTCCAAGCGGCCCAGTACTTC

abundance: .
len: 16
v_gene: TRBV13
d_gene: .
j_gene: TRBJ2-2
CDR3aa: CASSLLGVRDTGELFF
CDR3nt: TGTGCCAGCAGCTTATTAGGGGTGCGAGACACCGGGGAGCTGTTTTTT

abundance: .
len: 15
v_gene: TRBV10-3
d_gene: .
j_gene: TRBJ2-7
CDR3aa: CAIRDGVVSSYEQYF
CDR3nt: TGTGCCATCAGGGACGGGGTAGTCAGCTCCTACGAGCAGTACTTC

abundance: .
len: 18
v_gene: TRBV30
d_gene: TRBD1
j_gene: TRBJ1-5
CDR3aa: CAWSPGAGGAERAQPQHF
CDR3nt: TGTGCCTGGAGTCCCGGGGCAGGGGGCGCAGAACGCGCTCAGCCCCAGCATTTT

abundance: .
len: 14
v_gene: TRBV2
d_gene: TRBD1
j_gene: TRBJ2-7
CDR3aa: CASGGQGSSYEQYF
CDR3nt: TGTGCCAGCGGCGGACAGGGGTCTTCCTACGAGCAGTACTTC

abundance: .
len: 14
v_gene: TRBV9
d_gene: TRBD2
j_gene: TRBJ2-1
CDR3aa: CASSTGGSYNEQFF
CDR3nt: TGTGCCAGCAGCACGGGGGGTAGCTACAATGAGCAGTTCTTC

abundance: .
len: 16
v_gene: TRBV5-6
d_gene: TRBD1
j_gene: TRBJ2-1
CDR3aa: CASSFIWGTGDHEQFF
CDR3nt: TGTGCCAGCAGCTTCATTTGGGGGACAGGGGACCATGAGCAGTTCTTC

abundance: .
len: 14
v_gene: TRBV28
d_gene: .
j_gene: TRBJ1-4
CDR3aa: CASSLEQGSEKLFF
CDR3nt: TGTGCCAGCAGTTTAGAGCAGGGTTCCGAAAAACTGTTTTTT

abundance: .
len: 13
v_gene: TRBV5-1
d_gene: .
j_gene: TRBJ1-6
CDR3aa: CASSPGGNSPLHF
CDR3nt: TGCGCCAGCAGCCCCGGGGGTAATTCACCCCTCCACTTT

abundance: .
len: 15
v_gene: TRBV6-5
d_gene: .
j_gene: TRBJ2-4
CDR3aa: CASSYYGDNKNIQYF
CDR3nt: TGTGCCAGCAGTTATTACGGGGACAACAAAAACATTCAGTACTTC

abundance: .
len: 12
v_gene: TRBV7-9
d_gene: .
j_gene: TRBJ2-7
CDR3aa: CASSLDHYEQYF
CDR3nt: TGTGCCAGCAGCTTAGATCACTACGAGCAGTACTTC

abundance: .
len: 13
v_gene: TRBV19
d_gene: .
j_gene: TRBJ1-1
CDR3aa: CASSILLNTEAFF
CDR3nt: TGTGCCAGTAGTATTCTCTTGAACACTGAAGCTTTCTTT

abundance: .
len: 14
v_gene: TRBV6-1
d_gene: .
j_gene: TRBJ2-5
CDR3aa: CASSEQDKQETQYF
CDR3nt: TGTGCCAGCAGTGAACAGGACAAGCAAGAGACCCAGTACTTC

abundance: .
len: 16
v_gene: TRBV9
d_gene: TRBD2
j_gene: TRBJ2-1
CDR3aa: CASSVDFAGGSNEQFF
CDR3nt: TGTGCCAGCAGCGTAGACTTCGCGGGAGGAAGCAATGAGCAGTTCTTC

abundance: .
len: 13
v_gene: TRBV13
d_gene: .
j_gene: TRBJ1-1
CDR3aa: CASSLGQSAEAFF
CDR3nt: TGTGCCAGCAGCTTAGGCCAAAGCGCTGAAGCTTTCTTT

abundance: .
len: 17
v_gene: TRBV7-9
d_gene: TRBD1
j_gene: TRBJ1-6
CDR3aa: CASSAGTGASLRSPLHF
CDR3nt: TGTGCCAGCAGCGCAGGGACAGGGGCCTCCCTCCGGTCACCCCTCCACTTT

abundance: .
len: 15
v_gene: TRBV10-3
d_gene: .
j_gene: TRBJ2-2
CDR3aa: CAIRKTDRNTGELFF
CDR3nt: TGTGCCATCAGGAAAACGGACAGGAACACCGGGGAGCTGTTTTTT

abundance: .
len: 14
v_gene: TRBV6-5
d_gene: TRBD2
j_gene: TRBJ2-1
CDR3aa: CASSYLTSGDEQFF
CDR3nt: TGTGCCAGCAGTTACTTGACTAGCGGTGATGAGCAGTTCTTC

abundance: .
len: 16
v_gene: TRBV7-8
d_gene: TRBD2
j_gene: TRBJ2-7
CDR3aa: CASSLALAGGNHEQYF
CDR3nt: TGTGCCAGCAGCTTAGCACTAGCGGGAGGGAACCACGAGCAGTACTTC

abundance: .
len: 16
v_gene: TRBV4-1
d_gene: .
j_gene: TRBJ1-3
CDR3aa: CASSPVTGDLGNTIYF
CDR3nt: TGCGCCAGCAGCCCCGTGACGGGGGATCTTGGAAACACCATATATTTT

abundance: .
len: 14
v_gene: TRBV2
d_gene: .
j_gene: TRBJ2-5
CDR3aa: CASGVGRLQETQYF
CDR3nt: TGTGCCAGCGGGGTAGGACGTCTCCAAGAGACCCAGTACTTC

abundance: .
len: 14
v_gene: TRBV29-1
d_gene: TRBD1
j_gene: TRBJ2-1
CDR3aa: CSVEQGTGGNEQFF
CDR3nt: TGCAGCGTTGAACAAGGGACAGGAGGAAATGAGCAGTTCTTC

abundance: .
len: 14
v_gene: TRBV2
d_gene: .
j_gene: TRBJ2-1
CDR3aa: CASSLIGTYNEQFF
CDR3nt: TGTGCCAGCAGCTTAATCGGAACCTACAATGAGCAGTTCTTC

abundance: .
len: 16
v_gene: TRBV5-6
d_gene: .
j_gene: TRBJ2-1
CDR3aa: CASSLQGEASYNEQFF
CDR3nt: TGTGCCAGCAGCTTGCAGGGAGAAGCGTCCTACAATGAGCAGTTCTTC

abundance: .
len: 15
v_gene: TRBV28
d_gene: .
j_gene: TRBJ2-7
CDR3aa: CASSLESREGHEQYF
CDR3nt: TGTGCCAGCAGTTTAGAGTCCAGGGAAGGACACGAGCAGTACTTC

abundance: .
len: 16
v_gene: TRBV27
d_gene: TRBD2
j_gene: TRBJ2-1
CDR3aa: CASSGGTSGSINEQFF
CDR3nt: TGTGCCAGCAGCGGGGGGACTAGCGGGAGCATTAATGAGCAGTTCTTC

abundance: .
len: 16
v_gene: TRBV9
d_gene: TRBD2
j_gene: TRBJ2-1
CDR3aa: CASSIGTSGIYNEQFF
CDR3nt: TGTGCCAGCAGTATTGGGACTAGCGGGATCTACAATGAGCAGTTCTTC

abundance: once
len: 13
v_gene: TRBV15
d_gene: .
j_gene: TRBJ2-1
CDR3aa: CATSGLMGNEQFF
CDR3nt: TGTGCCACCAGCGGACTAATGGGGAATGAGCAGTTCTTC

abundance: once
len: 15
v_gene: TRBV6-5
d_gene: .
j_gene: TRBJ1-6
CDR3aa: CASSDFGQSPSPLHF
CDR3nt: TGTGCCAGCAGTGACTTTGGACAGTCGCCCTCACCCCTCCACTTT

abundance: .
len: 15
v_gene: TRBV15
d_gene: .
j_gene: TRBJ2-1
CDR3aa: CATTSSRGVGNEQFF
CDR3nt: TGTGCGACCACGTCTTCCCGGGGAGTGGGCAATGAGCAGTTCTTC

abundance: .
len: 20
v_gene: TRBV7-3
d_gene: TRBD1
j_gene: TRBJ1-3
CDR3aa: CASSSPPGQGAKGVGNTIYF
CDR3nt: TGTGCCAGCAGCTCCCCGCCGGGACAGGGGGCCAAAGGGGTCGGAAACACCATATATTTT

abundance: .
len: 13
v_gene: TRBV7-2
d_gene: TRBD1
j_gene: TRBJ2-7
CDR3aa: CASSLGQLYEQYF
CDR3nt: TGTGCCAGCAGCTTGGGACAGCTCTACGAGCAGTACTTC

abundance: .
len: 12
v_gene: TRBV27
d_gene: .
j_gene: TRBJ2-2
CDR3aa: CASSLTGSELFF
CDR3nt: TGTGCCAGCAGTCTCACAGGGTCAGAGCTGTTTTTT

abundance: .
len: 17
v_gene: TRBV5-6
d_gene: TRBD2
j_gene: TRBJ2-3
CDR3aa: CASSLYPGLATTDTQYF
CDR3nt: TGTGCCAGCAGCTTATACCCGGGACTAGCGACCACAGATACGCAGTATTTT

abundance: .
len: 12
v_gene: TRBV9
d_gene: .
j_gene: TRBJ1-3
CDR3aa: CASEDSGNTIYF
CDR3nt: TGTGCCAGCGAGGATTCAGGAAACACCATATATTTT

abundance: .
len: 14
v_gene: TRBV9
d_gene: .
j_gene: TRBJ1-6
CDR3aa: CASSPRQGHSPLHF
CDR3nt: TGTGCCAGCAGCCCCCGGCAGGGCCATTCACCCCTCCACTTT

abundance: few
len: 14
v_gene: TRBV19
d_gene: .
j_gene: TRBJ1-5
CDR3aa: CASSSLLEGQPQHF
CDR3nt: TGTGCCAGTAGTTCACTACTGGAAGGGCAGCCCCAGCATTTT

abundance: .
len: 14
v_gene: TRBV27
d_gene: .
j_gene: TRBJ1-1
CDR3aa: CASSFERLNTEAFF
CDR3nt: TGTGCCAGCAGTTTTGAGAGGTTGAACACTGAAGCTTTCTTT

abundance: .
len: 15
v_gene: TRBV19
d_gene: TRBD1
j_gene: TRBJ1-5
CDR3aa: CASSRGTASNQPQHF
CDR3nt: TGTGCCAGTAGTAGGGGGACAGCTAGCAATCAGCCCCAGCATTTT

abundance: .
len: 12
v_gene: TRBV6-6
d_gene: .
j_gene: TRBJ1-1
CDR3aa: CASSQLNTEAFF
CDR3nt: TGTGCCAGCTCCCAGCTGAACACTGAAGCTTTCTTT

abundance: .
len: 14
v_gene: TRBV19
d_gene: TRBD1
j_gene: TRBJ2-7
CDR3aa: CASSPTGVSYEQYF
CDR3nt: TGTGCCAGTAGTCCGACAGGGGTGAGCTACGAGCAGTACTTC

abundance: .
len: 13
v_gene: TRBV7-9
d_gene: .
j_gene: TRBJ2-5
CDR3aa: CASSLEGLETQYF
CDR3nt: TGTGCCAGCAGCTTAGAGGGGCTCGAGACCCAGTACTTC